This T cell receptor beta chain was recovered during a study of prognosis after radiotherapy for stage I lung cancer. Genomic DNA was the source, and TCR beta CDR3 was amplified from it by two-round multiplex PCR. First-round PCR amplification was performed with primers specific to each TRBV and TRBJ gene. Using its own MiXCR run on the multiplex PCR reads, TCRdb lists one record per CDR3 protein. The sample consists of 20,000 to 25,000 distinct CDR3 sequences, more than 35% of them appearing once. CDR3 length: 13 amino acids. V was pared by 4 bases and J by 8 bases, with 5 bases of the junction left unmatched. CDR1 LGHDT and CDR2 YNNKEL come from the germline V gene (reference sequence).

The receptor comes from a donor aged 50 or older with non-small cell lung cancer. The sequences come from PBMCs, collected before or after stereotactic body radiation therapy (not recorded which). The chain links TRBV3-1 to TRBJ2-7, with TRBD2 identical over 10 bases. The CDR3 region has the DNA TGTGCCAGCAGCCTTGGGACTAGCGAGCAGCAGTACTTC. Amino acids: CASSLGTSEQQYF.